This T cell receptor (beta chain) was recorded in a study of T-cell reconstitution after alpha-beta-depleted transplantation in children. Findings of the study overall: T-cell numbers and diversity, one year after transplant, stemmed largely from T cells that were newly produced. Some patients showed high day-60 TCRbeta diversity, which derived from surviving recipient T cells and thymic progenitors. There were reportedly several hundred expanded graft clones from which alpha-beta T cells came about two months after transplant.

This clonotype has a handful of counts. The antigen is not known. Preparation of the TCRbeta library involved a method that used unique molecular identifiers. TCRdb reprocessed the PCR reads via MiXCR and lists one record per CDR3 protein. Of about 290,000 distinct CDR3 sequences listed, about 7.3% are singletons. Trimming at V came to 5 bases and at J to 4 bases, leaving 6 bases not matched to a gene. The germline gives CDR1 MNHEY, CDR2 SVGAGI. The CDR3 is 14 residues long. The material sequenced was peripheral blood, taken 360 days after TCRalphabeta/CD19-depleted stem cell transplant. This receptor was taken from a female patient aged 2-10 years who had a stem cell transplant for Fanconi anemia, so the T cells may come from the graft donor. The chain is built from TRBV6-5 and TRBJ1-1; 8 bases match TRBD1. The CDR3 here is CASSTDRGGTEAFF. The CDR3 DNA reads as TGTGCCAGCAGTACTGACAGGGGAGGCACTGAAGCTTTCTTT.